These 20 T cell receptor beta chains share one sample of origin, sequenced in a study of patients and donors after allogeneic stem cell transplantation. MiXCR was run by TCRdb on the RT-PCR reads, yielding one entry per CDR3 protein. The sample contains approximately 57,000 distinct CDR3 sequences, 10% to 15% of which appear only once. Sequenced input: blood, either unsorted or a sorted T cell fraction (not recorded which). The receptors stem from a human donor who was either an allogeneic HSCT recipient or a stem cell or donor lymphocyte infusion donor (not recorded which). It is not recorded whose cells these are; they may come from a transplant donor.

The V and J genes are TRBV21-1 and TRBJ2-5; the D call in the table, TRBD1, was not verified against the DNA. TRBV21-1 is a recognized pseudogene. This CDR3 has 17 amino acids. CDR3 loop: CASSAGRGETLQETQYF. As DNA, the CDR3 is TGTGCCAGCAGCGCGGGGCGGGGCGAGACTCTCCAAGAGACCCAGTACTTC.

In regard to this clonotype: A junction boundary mismatches the germline segment, possibly from a read error. The V gene is TRBV27, the J gene TRBJ1-1, with D maybe TRBD1 (5 bases). This CDR3 region has 14 residues. Germline CDR1 is MNHEY and CDR2 is SMNVEV (reference sequence). The CDR3, as DNA: TGTGCCAGCAGTTTATTGGGGGGGAACACTGTAGCTTTCTTT. This codes for CASSLLGGNTVAFF.

In this sample, this clonotype turned up many times. The chain carries TRBV27 and TRBJ1-6; D remains unclear. Germline V gives CDR1 MNHEY, CDR2 SMNVEV (reference sequence). This CDR3 spans 12 amino acids. V shed 4 bases and J shed 7 bases, with 5 bases lying between them. CDR3 in amino acids: CASSWGNSPLHF. In nucleotides, the CDR3 is TGTGCCAGCAGTTGGGGAAATTCACCCCTCCACTTT.

This clonotype was seen a handful of times. The chain recombines TRBV6-6 with TRBJ1-5, with D possibly matching TRBD1 (5 bases). V lost 6 bases to trimming and J lost 0 bases, with 15 bases between them. CDR1 and CDR2 (germline): MNHNY, SVGAGI (reference sequence). The CDR3 is made up of 16 amino acids. The CDR3 here is CASSPSTGTSNQPQHF. CDR3 nucleotide sequence: TGTGCCAGCAGCCCATCCACCGGGACTAGCAATCAGCCCCAGCATTTT.

The V gene is TRBV7-6, the J gene TRBJ2-3, with TRBD2 as a possible D gene (5 bases). Germline CDR1 is SGHVS and CDR2 is FNYEAQ. Trimming took off 3 bases at V and 5 bases at J, with 15 bases between the two ends. CDR3 size: 15 residues. The CDR3 nucleotides read TGTGCCAGCAGCTTGGTGGGCGGAGAGGGAGATACGCAGTATTTT. Protein product: CASSLVGGEGDTQYF.

The J gene is TRBJ2-7, the V gene TRBV20-1, with D unresolved. V lost 5 bases to trimming and J lost 6 bases, with 17 bases between them. Germline assignment: CDR1 DFQATT and CDR2 SNEGSKA (reference sequence). The CDR3 has 13 residues. In DNA form, the CDR3 reads TGCAGTGCTTCAGACCTTGGGCGGAGCGAGCAGTACTTC. Translating gives CSASDLGRSEQYF.

The chain uses TRBV7-6 and TRBJ2-1; 10 bases are shared with TRBD1. Germline trimming cut 3 bases from V and 8 bases from J; bases unmatched to any gene: 7. This CDR3 is built from 15 residues. Per germline, CDR1 SGHVS and CDR2 FNYEAQ. The CDR3 here is CASSFRTGGIDEQFF. The CDR3 coding sequence is TGTGCCAGCAGCTTCAGGACAGGGGGAATCGATGAGCAGTTCTTC.

There are many counts of this clonotype. The chain couples TRBV20-1 to TRBJ2-1; 8 nucleotides match TRBD2. The germline gives CDR1 DFQATT, CDR2 SNEGSKA (reference sequence). The CDR3 is 15 residues long. V lost 3 bases, J lost 4 bases, and 8 bases stayed unmatched. CDR3 sequence reads: CSARGTSGTYNEQFF. For the CDR3, the DNA is TGCAGTGCTAGGGGAACTAGCGGAACTTACAATGAGCAGTTCTTC.

This clonotype was seen only a few times. V usage is TRBV5-1 and J usage is TRBJ2-5; 8 positions agree with TRBD1. The CDR3 totals 15 residues. Germline V gene lookup returns CDR1 SGHRS and CDR2 YFSETQ. After removal of 0 bases from V and 2 bases from J, the junction contained 3 bases not matched to a gene. CDR3 DNA: TGCGCCAGCAGCTTGGGGACAGGGCTGCAAGAGACCCAGTACTTC. As protein: CASSLGTGLQETQYF.

This clonotype has only a few counts. CDR3 nucleotide sequence: TGTGCCAGCAGCCCCCGGACAGGGACAGATACGCAGTATTTT. It encodes CASSPRTGTDTQYF. This sequence joins TRBV3-1 and TRBJ2-3; 8 bases are a match to TRBD1. Germline-derived CDR1 and CDR2 are LGHDT and YNNKEL (reference sequence). Trimming took 4 bases from V and 3 from J; bases not matched to a gene: 3. The CDR3 length is 14 residues.

The CDR3 DNA sequence: TGTGCCAGCAGCGGGGGAGGGGAAGACAATGAGCAGTTCTTC. Translation: CASSGGGEDNEQFF. The chain carries TRBV7-2 and TRBJ2-1; 7 bases align to TRBD2. V dropped 5 bases and J dropped 5; count of bases not matched to a gene: 6. In germline, CDR1 is SGHTA, CDR2 FQGNSA. There are 14 residues in the CDR3.

Of note for this clonotype: The junction and the germline gene differ at one end; a read error may be behind it. The chain links TRBV12-3 or TRBV12-4 to TRBJ2-1; 8 nucleotides match TRBD2. This CDR3 contains 15 residues. The CDR3 spells CVSSGGVVSYNEQFF. The CDR3 DNA reads as TGTGTCAGCTCGGGGGGGGTAGTCTCCTACAATGAGCAGTTCTTC.

This clonotype was found a few times. The V call is TRBV29-1, the J call TRBJ1-1, with unresolved D. Germline-derived CDR1 and CDR2 are SQVTM and ANQGSEA. Trimming stripped 5 bases from V and 2 bases from J, with 6 bases between. The CDR3 totals 11 residues. The CDR3 coding sequence is TGCAGCGTTCCAGCTAACACTGAAGCTTTCTTT. Protein: CSVPANTEAFF.

The V call is TRBV3-1, the J call TRBJ1-4; TRBD1 matches at 9 bases. This CDR3 is built from 15 residues. Trimming removed 4 bases from V and 6 bases from J; junction bases left unmatched: 6. Germline lookup yields CDR1 LGHDT and CDR2 YNNKEL (reference sequence). This CDR3 reads CASSPRGQGDEKLFF. In DNA form, the CDR3 reads TGTGCCAGCAGCCCGCGGGGACAGGGAGATGAAAAACTGTTTTTT.

The V gene is TRBV3-1, the J gene TRBJ2-3; 9 positions match TRBD2. Trimming removed 4 bases from V and 5 bases from J; junction bases left unmatched: 7. Germline CDR1 is LGHDT and CDR2 is YNNKEL (reference sequence). This CDR3 spans 15 amino acids. The CDR3 region is CASSRRLAGEDTQYF. CDR3 bases: TGTGCCAGCAGCCGCCGTTTAGCGGGAGAAGATACGCAGTATTTT.

The chain carries TRBV6-1 and TRBJ2-7; 10 nucleotides match TRBD1. The V gene end was trimmed by 2 bases and the J gene end by 5 bases; junction bases not matched to a gene: 9. CDR3 length: 16 residues. Germline V gene lookup returns CDR1 MNHNS and CDR2 SASEGT. The CDR3 bases are TGTGCCAGCAGTGAAATGATTAGGGACAGGGGTAACGAGCAGTACTTC. This gives the protein CASSEMIRDRGNEQYF.

V gene TRBV5-1 combines with J gene TRBJ2-1; 8 bases line up with TRBD1. Germline V gene sequence: CDR1 SGHRS, CDR2 YFSETQ. Trimming cost V 6 bases and J 8 bases; bases outside gene matches: 13. CDR3 length equals 15 residues. The CDR3 region is CASNTGTGPRDEQFF. CDR3 in DNA: TGCGCCAGCAATACCGGGACAGGACCGAGGGATGAGCAGTTCTTC.

This chain connects TRBV20-1 to TRBJ2-1; D possibly corresponds to TRBD2 (6 bases). The CDR3 runs to 17 residues. V was pared by 3 bases and J by 0 bases, with 18 bases between. Germline loops: CDR1 DFQATT, CDR2 SNEGSKA (reference sequence). This CDR3 is CSASPSGYFSSYNEQFF. The CDR3 nucleotides read TGCAGTGCTAGTCCCAGCGGGTATTTTAGCTCCTACAATGAGCAGTTCTTC.

The gene calls are TRBV19 and TRBJ2-1; perhaps TRBD1 as D (7 bases). Deletions cut 5 bases from V and 3 bases from J, with 11 bases between. Germline V gives CDR1 LNHDA, CDR2 SQIVND (reference sequence). This CDR3 has 14 residues. The CDR3, as DNA: TGTGCCAGTAGTCGTCAGGGGGGCTACAATGAGCAGTTCTTC. This codes for CASSRQGGYNEQFF.

The chain couples TRBV19 to TRBJ1-1; D remains ambiguous. With 1 base removed from V and 0 bases from J, the gap between germline ends came to 12 bases. From germline, CDR1 is LNHDA and CDR2 SQIVND (reference sequence). The length of the CDR3 is 16 residues. The CDR3 DNA reads as TGTGCCAGTAGTATAGCAATGGGAGACTTGAACACTGAAGCTTTCTTT. This encodes CASSIAMGDLNTEAFF.